This TCR beta chain was obtained from a study of cytomegalovirus exposure and HLA in healthy donors. Study-wide findings and caveats: Most TCR sequences proved rare, with some public TCRs found in many donors.

For this clone: Its antigen is not identified.

A multiplex PCR was run with 60 Vbeta primers and 13 Jbeta primers. Sequencing was performed with immunoSEQ multiplex PCR; in TCRdb, only in-frame clones are kept and a portion is missing. The repertoire holds 210,000 or so clones, approximately 85% seen once, with 0.24% in the top ten. The sequenced material came from PBMCs. This TCR came from a girl between 2 and 10 years old in good health and CMV-seronegative.

The CDR3 DNA follows: TGTGCCAGCAGTGAATGGGGGACATATAATTCACCCCTCCACTTT. It codes for CASSEWGTYNSPLHF. J is TRBJ1-6 and V is TRBV25-1; TRBD1 is a possible D gene (6 bases). V was cut by 1 base and J by 4 bases, with 8 bases left in between. The CDR3 is 15 amino acids. The V gene's germline CDR1 is MGHDK and CDR2 SYGVNS.